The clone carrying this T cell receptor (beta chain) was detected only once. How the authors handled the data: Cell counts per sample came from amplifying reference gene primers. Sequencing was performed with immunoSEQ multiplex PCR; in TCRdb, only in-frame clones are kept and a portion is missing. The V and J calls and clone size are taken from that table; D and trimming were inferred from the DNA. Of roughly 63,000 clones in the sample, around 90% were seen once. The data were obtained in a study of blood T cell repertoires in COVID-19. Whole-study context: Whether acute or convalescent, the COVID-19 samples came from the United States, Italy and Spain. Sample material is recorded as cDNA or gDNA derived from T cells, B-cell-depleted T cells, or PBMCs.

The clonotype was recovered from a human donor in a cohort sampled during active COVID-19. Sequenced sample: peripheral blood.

The CDR3: CASSVRGFLGGELFF. The DNA of the CDR3 is TGTGCCAGCAGCGTACGGGGGTTCCTTGGCGGGGAGCTGTTTTTT. The chain uses TRBV9 and TRBJ2-2; D perhaps matches TRBD2 (6 bases). The CDR3 totals 15 residues. Per the germline V gene, CDR1 is SGDLS and CDR2 is YYNGEE. The V end was cut by 1 base, the J end by 7 bases, with 14 bases between.